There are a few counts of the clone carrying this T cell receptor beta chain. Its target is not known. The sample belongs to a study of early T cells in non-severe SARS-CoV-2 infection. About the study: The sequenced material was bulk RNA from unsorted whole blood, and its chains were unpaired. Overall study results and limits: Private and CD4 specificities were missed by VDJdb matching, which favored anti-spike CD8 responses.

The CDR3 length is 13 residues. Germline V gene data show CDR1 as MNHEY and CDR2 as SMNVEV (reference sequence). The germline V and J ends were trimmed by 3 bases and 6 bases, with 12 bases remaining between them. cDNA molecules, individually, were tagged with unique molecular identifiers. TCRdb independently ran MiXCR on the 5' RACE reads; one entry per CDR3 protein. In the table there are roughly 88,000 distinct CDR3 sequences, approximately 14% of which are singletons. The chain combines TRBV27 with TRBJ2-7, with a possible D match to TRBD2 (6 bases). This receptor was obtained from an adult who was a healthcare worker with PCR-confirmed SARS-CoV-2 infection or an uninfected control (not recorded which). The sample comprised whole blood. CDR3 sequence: CASSFGGPGEQYF. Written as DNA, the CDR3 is TGTGCCAGCAGTTTTGGAGGGCCGGGCGAGCAGTACTTC.